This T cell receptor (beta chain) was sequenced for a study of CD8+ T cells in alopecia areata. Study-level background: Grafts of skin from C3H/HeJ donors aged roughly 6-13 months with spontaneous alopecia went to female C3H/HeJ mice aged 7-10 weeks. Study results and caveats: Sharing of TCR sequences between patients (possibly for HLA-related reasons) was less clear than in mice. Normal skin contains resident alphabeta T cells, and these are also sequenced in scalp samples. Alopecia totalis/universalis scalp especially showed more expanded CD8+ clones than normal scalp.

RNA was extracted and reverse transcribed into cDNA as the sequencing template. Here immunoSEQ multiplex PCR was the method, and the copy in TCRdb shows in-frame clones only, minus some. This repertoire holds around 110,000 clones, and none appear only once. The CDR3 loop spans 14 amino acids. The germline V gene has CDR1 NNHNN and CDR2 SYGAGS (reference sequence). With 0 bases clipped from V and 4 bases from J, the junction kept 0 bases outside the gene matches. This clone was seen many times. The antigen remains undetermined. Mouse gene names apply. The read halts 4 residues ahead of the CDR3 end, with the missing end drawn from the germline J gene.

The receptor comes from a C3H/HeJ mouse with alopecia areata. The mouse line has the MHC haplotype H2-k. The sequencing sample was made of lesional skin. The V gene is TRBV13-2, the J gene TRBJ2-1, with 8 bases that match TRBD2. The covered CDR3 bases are TGTGCCAGCGGTGATGACTGGGGGTATGCT. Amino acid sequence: CASGDDWGYA. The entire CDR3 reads CASGDDWGYAEQFF.